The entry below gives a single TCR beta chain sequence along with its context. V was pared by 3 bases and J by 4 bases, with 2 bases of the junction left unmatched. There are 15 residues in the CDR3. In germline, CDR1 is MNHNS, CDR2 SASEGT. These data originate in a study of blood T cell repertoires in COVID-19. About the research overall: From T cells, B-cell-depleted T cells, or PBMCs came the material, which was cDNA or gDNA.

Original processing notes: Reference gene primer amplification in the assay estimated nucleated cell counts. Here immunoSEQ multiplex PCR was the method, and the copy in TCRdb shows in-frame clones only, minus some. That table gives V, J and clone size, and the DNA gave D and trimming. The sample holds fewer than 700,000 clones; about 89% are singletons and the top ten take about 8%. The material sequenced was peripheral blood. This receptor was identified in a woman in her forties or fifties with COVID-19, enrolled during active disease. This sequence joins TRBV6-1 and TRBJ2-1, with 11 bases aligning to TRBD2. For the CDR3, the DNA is TGTGCCAGCAGTGACCGGACTAGCGGGTACAATGAGCAGTTCTTC. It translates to CASSDRTSGYNEQFF.